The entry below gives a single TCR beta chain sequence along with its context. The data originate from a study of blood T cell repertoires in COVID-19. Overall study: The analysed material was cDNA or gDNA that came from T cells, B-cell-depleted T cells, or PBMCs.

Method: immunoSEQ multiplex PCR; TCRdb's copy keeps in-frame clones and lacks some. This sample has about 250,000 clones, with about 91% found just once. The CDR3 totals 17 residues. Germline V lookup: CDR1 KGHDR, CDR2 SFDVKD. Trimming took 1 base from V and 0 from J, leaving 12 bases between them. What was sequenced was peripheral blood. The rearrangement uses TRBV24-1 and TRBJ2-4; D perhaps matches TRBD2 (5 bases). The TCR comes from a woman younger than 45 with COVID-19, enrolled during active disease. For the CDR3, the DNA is TGTGCCACCAGTGATTTAGCGGCCCGATTAGCCAAAAACATTCAGTACTTC. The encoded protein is CATSDLAARLAKNIQYF.